This TCR beta chain was retrieved from a study of shared clonotypes between healthy human individuals (dated by TCRdb to the early 2020s). Broadly, across the study: The cohort comprised two women and a few men aged 18 to 49 years. To estimate repertoire size and how much clonotype sharing occurs between individuals, the study deeply sequenced the blood TCR repertoires of roughly 5 healthy adults. Per donor, leukapheresis produced somewhere between about 0.94 and 9.5 billion PBMCs. Per donor, three plates each were used for CD4 naive and CD4 memory, two for CD8 naive, and one for CD8 memory. To increase sequencing depth and limit assay-specific biases, TCR repertoire library preparation and sequencing were carried out by different laboratories using diverse techniques.

Points on this clone: What antigen it recognizes has not been identified. No base qualities exist here, and no much larger clone lies one base off it.

TCR CDR3 regions were amplified from genomic DNA by multiplex PCR using the deep immunoSEQ assay. Extracted genomic DNA from each cell subset was distributed evenly across all wells of several immunoSEQ 96-well plates, and each plate was treated as a replicate. Each replicate PCR for sorted subsets received roughly 0.2 ug genomic DNA, equal to about 30,000 T cell genomes. Purified libraries were measured with a Qubit 3.0 fluorometer, size-checked on a Bioanalyzer 2100, and measured again with the KAPA Library Quantification kit. A separate single-read 150-cycle Illumina NextSeq 550 flow cell was used to sequence each immunoSEQ 96-well plate. The study's processing was this. Because the immunoSEQ output included only junctional sequences and no quality scores, the filtering could not be the same as the filtering used for full-length reads. To assign V/J genes and CDR3, sequences were annotated against IMGT germline references using PyIR, a Python wrapper for IgBLAST v1.9. Any read was removed if the V/J assignment was weak (E-value above 1e-6), the CDR3 was missing, or the read contained stop codons, out-of-frame junctions, or ambiguous translated residues. V3J clonotypes were defined by identical inferred V gene, J gene, and CDR3 amino acid sequence. Percentage overlap between repertoires was calculated by dividing the number of shared unique clonotypes by the size of the smaller repertoire. Repertoire richness was assessed with RTK rarefaction, the Chao1 estimator, and Recon v2.1 estimates of unobserved clonotypes. Generation probabilities for all TCRbeta clonotypes obtained by the gDNA method from four donors were computed using OLGA. Entries here come from immuneACCESS through TCRdb and include only in-frame sequences with V and J called. Some clones fail to appear in such tables; in the studies checked, an unresolved V gene covers under half of the shortfall, and the cause of the remainder is unknown. V and J calls and clone size follow that table, whereas D and trimming were derived from the DNA. The sample table holds 2 million to 3 million clones, of which 93% were seen once. The ten largest account for about 0.38% of the sample.

Here is what the overall study found, with its caveats: Incomplete sequencing was indicated by rarefaction of sorted-subset datasets, despite the large sequencing depth. Clonotypes shared by all four sorted-subset donors showed higher generation probabilities than non-shared clonotypes. Naive subsets generally had larger estimated clonotype richness than memory subsets. Sampling was limited to blood, and TCR repertoires in tissue likely differ from TCR repertoires in blood. Across a handful of donors, roughly 5% of naive CD4, roughly 3.5% of naive CD8, 2% to 2.5% of memory CD4, and under 0.45% of memory CD8 clonotypes were shared. The genetic and exposure-history diversity represented was limited by the small number of donors. Based on pairwise subsampling, the degree of clonotype sharing among donors was expected to be affected by sequencing depth.

The donors were healthy, HIV-negative adults who had no recently reported acute infections or vaccinations. Every donor was a Caucasian adult living in Nashville, Tennessee, USA. CD4+ T cells were enriched through magnetic negative selection, after which naive cells were positively selected on CD45RA and the remaining negative fraction served as the memory subset. After blood collection by leukapheresis, PBMCs were isolated using Ficoll-Histopaque density gradient centrifugation and then cryopreserved in the vapor phase of liquid nitrogen. Purity and quantity of every magnetically sorted T cell population were checked by analytical flow cytometry. Genomic DNA was isolated from every sorted fraction and measured by UV absorbance on a Nanodrop 2000c. The sequence was collected from a young man in good health. Some clones in this sample may be carry-over from other donors' samples. The sample comprised naive CD4+ T cells from PBMCs. Sample cell subset or site, as interpreted from the label and publication: CD45RA+ positively selected.

The bases read TGTGCCATCAGTCGGGACTTGGGCTACGAGCAGTACTTC. Translated, it gives CAISRDLGYEQYF. The sequence is built from TRBV10-3 and TRBJ2-7; perhaps TRBD2 is the D gene, with 6 bases matching. The germline V gene sets CDR1 to ENHRY and CDR2 to SYGVKD. V is pared back by 5 bases and J by 3 bases, with 11 bases lying between the germline termini. The CDR3 measures 13 amino acids from cysteine to phenylalanine. Of all the DNA, just the CDR3 is kept, 39 bases in frame from base 1.